This TCR beta chain was identified during a study of T cell changes during pregnancy in multiple sclerosis. TCRdb's table, derived via immunoSEQ multiplex PCR, lists solely in-frame clones and lacks some. The repertoire holds 55,000 to 70,000 clones, with about 93% as singletons. The V end lost 7 bases, the J end lost 6 bases, and 15 bases lay between the germline ends. Germline CDR1 and CDR2: SQVTM and ANQGSEA. The CDR3 contains 13 residues. This clone has only one observation. The sequencing here drew on CD4+ T cells from peripheral blood mononuclear cells, taken after pregnancy. This TCR was sampled from a female donor with multiple sclerosis, enrolled in a pregnancy study. J is TRBJ1-4 and V is TRBV29-1; D gene unclear. CDR3 in amino acids: CSAGLGRDEKLFF. The CDR3 DNA reads TGCAGCGCTGGCCTCGGGAGAGATGAAAAACTGTTTTTT.